Presented here are 14 T cell receptor beta chains from one specimen sequenced in a study of Graves' ophthalmopathy and Graves' hyperthyroidism. Amplification of the TCR beta CDR3 regions used RNA transcripts (as template). First-round RT-PCR employed HTBI primers, with a second-round multiplex PCR after it. TCRdb redid the calling of the multiplex PCR reads with MiXCR, one entry per CDR3 protein. Counted here are about 740,000 distinct CDR3 sequences, 35% to 50% occurring once; the ten biggest clones make up approximately 43%. The source material was peripheral blood. The receptors come from an adult man with Graves' ophthalmopathy.

Many counts were recorded for this clonotype. The rearrangement uses TRBV7-2 and TRBJ2-7, with 13 bases identical to TRBD2. V trimming: 5 bases; J trimming: 5 bases; junction bases outside the gene matches: 6. The CDR3 length is 15 residues. Germline CDR1 reads SGHTA; CDR2 reads FQGNSA. The CDR3: CASSTGGLAGDEQYF. CDR3 coding DNA: TGTGCCAGCAGCACGGGCGGACTAGCGGGAGACGAGCAGTACTTC.

Here the CDR3 reads CASSFRDRGSYEQYF. The DNA for the CDR3 is TGTGCCAGCAGTTTCCGGGACAGGGGCTCCTACGAGCAGTACTTC. The chain has TRBV7-9 and TRBJ2-7; 10 positions agree with TRBD1. V lost 6 bases to trimming and J lost 0 bases; unmatched junction nucleotides: 5. This CDR3 is 15 amino acids long. Germline-derived CDR1 and CDR2 are SEHNR and FQNEAQ (reference sequence).

This clonotype was seen more than once but under ten times. At one end the junction does not follow the germline gene, possibly because of a read error. The CDR3 reads CASSLGAVGETQYF. The CDR3 DNA sequence: TGCGCCAGCAGCTTGGGGGCGGTGGGAGAGACCCAGTACTTC. This chain uses TRBV7-9 with TRBJ2-5; D is possibly TRBD1 (6 bases). The CDR3 runs 14 residues. CDR1 is SEHNR, CDR2 FQNEAQ, per germline (reference sequence).

In this sample, this clonotype turned up a few times. This chain uses TRBV20-1 with TRBJ1-6; tentatively, D is TRBD1 (6 bases). Trimming cost V 5 bases and J 9 bases, with 20 bases left between them. The CDR3 contains 15 residues. Germline assignment: CDR1 DFQATT and CDR2 SNEGSKA (reference sequence). The CDR3 sequence is CSAPRNREISSPLHF. The DNA of the CDR3 is TGCAGTGCTCCTCGGAACAGGGAAATTAGTTCACCCCTCCACTTT.

The V call is TRBV7-3, the J call TRBJ1-1; D unclear. Germline-derived CDR1 and CDR2 are SGHTA and FQGTGA. The CDR3 covers 18 residues. V lost 5 bases and J lost 4, with 26 bases in between. This chain's CDR3 is CASSPFDVTGSPPTEAFF. CDR3 coding DNA: TGTGCCAGCAGCCCTTTTGACGTGACCGGATCCCCACCCACTGAAGCTTTCTTT.

The chain combines TRBV7-9 with TRBJ1-1; 11 nucleotides agree with TRBD1. V lost 7 bases, J lost 4 bases, and 5 bases stayed unmatched. CDR3 length equals 14 residues. Germline values: CDR1 SEHNR, CDR2 FQNEAQ (reference sequence). For the CDR3, the DNA is TGTGCCAGCAACTCGGGACAGGGGGTCACTGAAGCTTTCTTT. Protein sequence: CASNSGQGVTEAFF.

This clonotype was found many times. The chain uses TRBV2 and TRBJ2-5; D not resolved. Germline lookup yields CDR1 SNHLY and CDR2 FYNNEI. The length of the CDR3 is 12 residues. The V end was cut by 5 bases, the J end by 2 bases, with 6 bases between. The CDR3 DNA sequence: TGTGCCAGCAGTTCTGTACAAGAGACCCAGTACTTC. Protein: CASSSVQETQYF.

The chain is built from TRBV5-1 and TRBJ2-7; D might be TRBD1 (6 bases). The V end was cut by 4 bases, the J end by 2 bases, with 16 bases between. The CDR3 runs to 15 residues. Per germline, CDR1 SGHRS and CDR2 YFSETQ. The CDR3 coding sequence is TGCGCCAGCAGCGAAGGACAGCACCGTACCTACGAGCAGTACTTC. The encoded protein is CASSEGQHRTYEQYF.

This clonotype was seen more than once but under ten times. V and J are TRBV7-8 and TRBJ2-7; 7 positions agree with TRBD2. This CDR3 contains 15 residues. The germline gives CDR1 SGHVS, CDR2 FQNEAQ. V was clipped by 5 bases and J by 1 base; unmatched bases: 8. In DNA form, the CDR3 reads TGTGCCAGCAGCCACGACGGGGGGTTGTCCTACGAGCAGTACTTC. Translated, it gives CASSHDGGLSYEQYF.

This chain joins TRBV10-1 and TRBJ2-3; D gene ambiguous. Trimming took off 6 bases at V and 2 bases at J, with 12 bases between the two ends. The length of the CDR3 is 14 residues. Germline CDR1 is WNHNN and CDR2 is SYGVQD (reference sequence). CDR3 sequence (DNA): TGCGCCAGCAGCCTAGACATAAACACAGATACGCAGTATTTT. Amino acid sequence: CASSLDINTDTQYF.

This clonotype has just a few counts. The chain has TRBV10-3 and TRBJ1-6, with unresolved D. CDR3 length: 15 amino acids. Trimming removed 10 bases from V and 5 bases from J, with 18 bases in between. The germline gives CDR1 ENHRY, CDR2 SYGVKD. The CDR3, as DNA: TGTGCCAGCAGCCGGGTAGGGCAAGATAATTCACCCCTCCACTTT. This translates into CASSRVGQDNSPLHF.

V is TRBV2 and J is TRBJ2-7; tentative D call: TRBD2 (6 bases). Trimming cost V 9 bases and J 0 bases, with 18 bases left between them. The germline gives CDR1 SNHLY, CDR2 FYNNEI. There are 15 residues in the CDR3. CDR3 amino acids: CASSIGGVPSYEQYF. Written as DNA, the CDR3 is TGTGCCAGTAGTATAGGAGGGGTTCCCTCCTACGAGCAGTACTTC. The variable domain in full, completed from reference TRBV2 and TRBJ2-7, reads EPEVTQTPSHQVTQMGQEVILRCVPISNHLYFYWYRQILGQKVEFLVSFYNNEISEKSEIFDDQFSVERPDGSNFTLKIRSTKLEDSAMYFCASSIGGVPSYEQYFGPGTRLTVT.

This clonotype was counted at least ten times. An end of the junction differs from the germline gene, which may be a read error. The rearrangement joins TRBV24-1 to TRBJ1-3; TRBD1 agrees at 7 bases. The germline CDR1 and CDR2 sequences are KGHDR and SFDVKD. The CDR3 contains 15 residues. The CDR3 nucleotides read TGTGCCACCAGAGATTCCCGGGACAGCCAAAACACCATATATTTT. Translation: CATRDSRDSQNTIYF.

The chain joins TRBV2 to TRBJ2-5; tentatively, D is TRBD1 (5 bases). Germline CDR1 SNHLY, CDR2 FYNNEI. Trimming shortened V by 6 bases and J by 9 bases, and 8 bases separated the two germline ends. The length of the CDR3 is 10 residues. CDR3 DNA sequence: TGTGCCAGCAGCGGACAACCCCAGTACTTC. Protein sequence: CASSGQPQYF.